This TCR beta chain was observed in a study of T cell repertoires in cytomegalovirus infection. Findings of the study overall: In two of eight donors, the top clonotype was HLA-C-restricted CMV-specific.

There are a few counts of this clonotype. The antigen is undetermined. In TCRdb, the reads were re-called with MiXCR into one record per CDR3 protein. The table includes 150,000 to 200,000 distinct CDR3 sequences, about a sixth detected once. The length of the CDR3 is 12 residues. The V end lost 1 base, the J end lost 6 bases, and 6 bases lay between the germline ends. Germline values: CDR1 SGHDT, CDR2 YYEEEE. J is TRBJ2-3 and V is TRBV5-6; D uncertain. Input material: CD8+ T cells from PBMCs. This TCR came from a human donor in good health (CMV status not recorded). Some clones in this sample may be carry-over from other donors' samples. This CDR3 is CASSLRWDTQYF. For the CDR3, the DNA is TGTGCCAGCAGCTTGAGGTGGGATACGCAGTATTTT.